The 12 T cell receptor beta chains in this list originate from one sample, sequenced in a study of human T cells and chemical hapten exposure. As for time point: patch test 2, 6 weeks after DPC sensitization. Treatment given: therapeutic diphenylcyclopropenone sensitization with weekly scalp DPC. A single record per CDR3 protein comes from TCRdb applying MiXCR to the RACE reads. The data show approximately 110,000 distinct CDR3 sequences, 9.2% seen once. The specimen comprised whole blood, sampled in connection with sensitization to the hapten diphenylcyclopropenone (DPC). These receptors were taken from a woman between 35 and 50 years old with alopecia areata. Some clones in this sample may be carry-over from other donors' samples.

The chain employs TRBV7-2 and TRBJ2-1; D is unclear. Looked up from germline, CDR1 is SGHTA and CDR2 is FQGNSA. The CDR3 runs 13 residues. Trimming removed 2 bases from V and 8 bases from J, with 10 bases in between. The CDR3 DNA follows: TGTGCCAGCAGCTTACTCTTAGGCCATGAGCAGTTCTTC. It yields the protein CASSLLLGHEQFF.

This chain joins TRBV6-6 and TRBJ1-6; possibly TRBD1 for D (6 bases). V gave up 0 bases and J gave up 9 bases, with 12 bases separating them. This CDR3 spans 15 amino acids. Germline values: CDR1 MNHNY, CDR2 SVGAGI (reference sequence). The DNA of the CDR3 is TGTGCCAGCAGTTACTCCGAAATAGGGGGTTCACCCCTCCACTTT. Amino acid sequence: CASSYSEIGGSPLHF.

This clonotype has ten or more counts. The chain has TRBV6-2 or TRBV6-3 and TRBJ2-2; TRBD1 aligns across 9 bases. CDR1 and CDR2 (germline): MNHEY, SVGEGT. CDR3 length: 14 residues. J gave up 8 bases and V 7 bases, and 8 bases lay outside the gene matches. The CDR3 coding sequence is TGTGCCAGCACCCACAGGGGGCGCGGAGGGGAGCTGTTTTTT. It translates to CASTHRGRGGELFF.

The chain couples TRBV18 to TRBJ2-5; weak D call: TRBD1 (5 bases). V lost 5 bases, J lost 4 bases, and 17 bases lay in between. Germline CDR1 KGHSH, CDR2 LQKENI. The CDR3 contains 15 residues. The CDR3 nucleotides are TGTGCCAGCTCAAGGTCGGCAAGGGGCAGAGAGACCCAGTACTTC. The encoded protein is CASSRSARGRETQYF.

The chain links TRBV7-6 to TRBJ2-3; no definite D call. Germline assignment: CDR1 SGHVS and CDR2 FNYEAQ. CDR3 length: 13 residues. Deletions cut 6 bases from V and 0 bases from J, with 7 bases between. The CDR3: CASRPSSTDTQYF. The CDR3 coding sequence is TGTGCCAGCAGACCGTCTAGCACAGATACGCAGTATTTT.

This clonotype was seen only once. J is TRBJ2-7 and V is TRBV20-1, with no clear D. CDR3 length: 15 residues. Per the germline V gene, CDR1 is DFQATT and CDR2 is SNEGSKA (reference sequence). With 1 base removed from V and 12 bases from J, the gap between germline ends came to 25 bases. The CDR3 protein is CSARARPGTAVSRYF. CDR3 in DNA: TGCAGTGCTAGAGCCCGCCCGGGCACTGCTGTTTCGCGGTACTTC.

This clonotype has just a few counts. The chain carries TRBV20-1 and TRBJ2-5, with TRBD2 matching 13 bases. This CDR3 region has 14 residues. V lost 5 bases and J lost 1; bases outside the gene matches: 1. Per the germline V gene, CDR1 is DFQATT and CDR2 is SNEGSKA (reference sequence). Here the CDR3 DNA reads TGCAGTGCTGGGACTAGCGGGACCCAAGAGACCCAGTACTTC. It encodes CSAGTSGTQETQYF.

In its sample, this clonotype was seen a few times. V gene TRBV6-6 combines with J gene TRBJ1-5, with 7 bases matching TRBD1. Germline values: CDR1 MNHNY, CDR2 SVGAGI (reference sequence). The J segment lost 4 bases and the V segment lost 6 bases, leaving 9 bases of the junction unmatched. This CDR3 region has 15 residues. The CDR3 protein is CASSPGGQPNQPQHF. The CDR3 DNA reads TGTGCCAGCAGCCCAGGGGGTCAGCCAAATCAGCCCCAGCATTTT.

This clonotype was picked up many times. The CDR3 nucleotides are TGTGCCAGCAGTGAAAGGACCGAGACCCAGTACTTC. Translating gives CASSERTETQYF. The J gene is TRBJ2-5, the V gene TRBV2; no definite D call. CDR1 is SNHLY, CDR2 FYNNEI, per germline. The CDR3 covers 12 residues. V was cut by 2 bases and J by 5 bases, with 6 bases left in between.

In this sample, this clonotype is medium-sized (0.01 to 0.1%). The genes are TRBV7-2 and TRBJ1-5; a possible D gene is TRBD1 (6 bases). The CDR3 is 15 amino acids. V was trimmed by 1 base and J by 7 bases, leaving 14 bases between them. Germline values: CDR1 SGHTA, CDR2 FQGNSA. The CDR3 DNA sequence: TGTGCCAGCAGCTTAGGTGGGCAGGGGCACCAGCCCCAGCATTTT. It translates to CASSLGGQGHQPQHF.

This clonotype showed up many times. This chain links TRBV6-2 or TRBV6-3 with TRBJ1-5; 8 nucleotides align to TRBD1. CDR3 length: 14 amino acids. Germline loops: CDR1 MNHEY, CDR2 SVGEGT. Trimming cost V 7 bases and J 6 bases; bases outside gene matches: 8. The CDR3 region is CASKGQVGSQPQHF. DNA of the CDR3: TGTGCCAGCAAGGGACAGGTTGGAAGTCAGCCCCAGCATTTT.

J is TRBJ2-3 and V is TRBV4-3; TRBD2 matches 8 bases. The CDR3 has 17 residues. Germline V gene data show CDR1 as LGHNA and CDR2 as YSLEER. The ends lost 3 bases at V and 3 bases at J; junction bases unmatched: 11. CDR3 sequence reads: CASSQGRGGFGTDTQYF. The CDR3 coding sequence is TGCGCCAGCAGCCAGGGTCGGGGGGGCTTCGGGACAGATACGCAGTATTTT.